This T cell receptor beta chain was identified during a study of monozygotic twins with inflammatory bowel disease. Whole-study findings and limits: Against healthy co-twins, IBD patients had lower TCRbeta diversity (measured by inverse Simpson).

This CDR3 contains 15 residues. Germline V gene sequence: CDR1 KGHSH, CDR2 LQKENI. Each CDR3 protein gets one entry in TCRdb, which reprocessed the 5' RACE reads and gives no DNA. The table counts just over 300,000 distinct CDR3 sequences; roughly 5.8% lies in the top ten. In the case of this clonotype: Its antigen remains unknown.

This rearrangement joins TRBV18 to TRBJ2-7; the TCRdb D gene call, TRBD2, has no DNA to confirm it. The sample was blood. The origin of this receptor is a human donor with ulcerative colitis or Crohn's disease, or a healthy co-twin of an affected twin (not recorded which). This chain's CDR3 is CASSQTSGSRDEQYF.